This T cell receptor beta chain derives from a study of blood T cell repertoires in COVID-19. The wider study: T cells, B-cell-depleted T cells, or PBMCs provided the cDNA or gDNA that served as material.

V lost 3 bases, J lost 3 bases, and 14 bases lay in between. The germline V gene encodes CDR1 DFQATT and CDR2 SNEGSKA (reference sequence). The length of the CDR3 is 15 residues. Adults between roughly 18 and 100 years of age took part from about 24 US areas. The authors' processing: Reference gene primer amplification gave nucleated cell count estimates. TCRdb keeps only in-frame clones here, not all; method: immunoSEQ multiplex PCR. Clone size and the V and J calls come from that table; the DNA yielded D and trimming. The table records 300,000 to 350,000 clones, roughly 87% of them present only once.

The V gene is TRBV20-1, the J gene TRBJ1-4, with a weak D call TRBD1 (5 bases). Sequencing was performed on PBMCs or T cells enriched from blood (not recorded which). This TCR was recovered from a woman aged 18-29 years who had recovered from COVID-19. CDR3 DNA: TGCAGTGCTAGTCCTACCGGGGGATCTAATGAAAAACTGTTTTTT. Amino acid sequence: CSASPTGGSNEKLFF.